This T cell receptor (beta chain) was observed in a study of CD4 T cells in relation to SARS-CoV-2 and coronaviruses. About the study: PBMCs were cultured with antigen for nine to ten days before TCR beta sequencing. No peptide or an HIV-1 Nef peptide pool served as negative control.

The V end was cut by 0 bases, the J end by 2 bases, with 13 bases between. CDR3 length: 15 amino acids. Germline V gene lookup returns CDR1 GTSNPN and CDR2 SVGIG (reference sequence). As for this clone: Its antigen is undetermined.

The unexposed donors gave CD4+ T cells in about 2010-2019, prior to COVID-19. CD4+ T cells were isolated from the cells after 10 days of culture. Each well had about 2.2 million PBMCs in about 5% human AB serum with IL-2. The study, taken as a whole, reports: About 65% of donors had memory CD4+ clonotypes crossrecognizing SARS-CoV-2 and common cold coronavirus spike.

Assay used: immunoSEQ multiplex PCR; TCRdb lists only in-frame clones, some missing. This sample has about 24,000 clones, with less than 85% found just once. The sample taken for sequencing was CD4+ T cells from PBMCs, cultured in vitro. The J gene is TRBJ2-5, the V gene TRBV30; D is perhaps TRBD2 (6 bases). This clonotype was obtained from a human donor in good health. CDR3 residues: CAWSVTAGLQETQYF. The CDR3 DNA reads TGTGCCTGGAGTGTAACAGCGGGCCTACAAGAGACCCAGTACTTC.